The T cell receptor beta chain described here comes from a study of OX40 agonist ivuxolimab in advanced cancers. Study-wide results and caveats: There was clonal expansion of CD4+ and CD8+ blood T cells by week 6 at 0.1 to 3.0 mg/kg. Some nonresponders also had low normalized T-cell clonal expansion. Among the lowest levels of clonal expansion were found in partial responders at 0.1-3.0 mg/kg.

This CDR3 comprises 15 residues. Trimming removed 3 bases at V and 1 base at J, with 13 bases between. Germline loops: CDR1 SNHLY, CDR2 FYNNEI. Produced via immunoSEQ multiplex PCR; TCRdb's table is partial and in-frame only. The sample shows fewer than 30,000 clones, 81% of them seen only once. Concerning this clone itself: Its matching antigen is unknown.

Autoimmune disease history or systemic immunosuppression was exclusionary. This TCR derives from an adult with an advanced solid tumor such as melanoma, head and neck, liver or kidney cancer. This rearrangement joins TRBV2 to TRBJ2-7; no definite D call. This sample comprised CD4+ or CD8+ T cells sorted from blood, obtained in a trial of the OX40 agonist ivuxolimab. The CDR3 region has the DNA TGTGCCAGCAGTGATCTTTTCAACAATTCCTACGAGCAGTACTTC. Translating gives CASSDLFNNSYEQYF.